Below are 13 T cell receptor beta chains sequenced from a single sample in a study of glioma-infiltrating T cells after dendritic cell vaccination. Profiled with immunoSEQ multiplex PCR; TCRdb holds only in-frame clones, not every one. The top ten hold roughly 10% of the sample, which has roughly 60,000 clones, about 89% seen once. Time point here: after dendritic cell vaccination, including at tumor progression/relapse. The sequencing here drew on blood, taken after dendritic cell vaccination. The receptors were sampled from a human donor with glioblastoma.

The rearrangement uses TRBV6-6 and TRBJ1-5, with 9 bases that match TRBD1. CDR3 size: 16 residues. Germline CDR1 reads MNHNY; CDR2 reads SVGAGI (reference sequence). V shed 4 bases, J shed 7 bases, and the junction held 11 bases outside the gene matches. CDR3 in amino acids: CASSFTTGGRGQPQHF. In DNA form, the CDR3 reads TGTGCCAGCAGTTTTACTACAGGGGGCAGGGGACAGCCCCAGCATTTT.

This rearrangement joins TRBV19 to TRBJ2-1; 11 bases agree with TRBD2. The CDR3 spans 17 residues. The V and J ends lost 5 bases and 3 bases, in that order; junction bases with no gene match: 9. Germline assignment: CDR1 LNHDA and CDR2 SQIVND (reference sequence). The CDR3, as DNA: TGTGCCAGTAGTCAACTAGCGGGAGCGATCGGCTACAATGAGCAGTTCTTC. It translates to CASSQLAGAIGYNEQFF.

The genes are TRBV19 and TRBJ2-1; maybe TRBD2 (6 bases). V was shortened by 4 bases and J by 6 bases, with 19 bases between the two germline ends. CDR1 is LNHDA, CDR2 SQIVND, per germline (reference sequence). The CDR3 is 16 amino acids. DNA for the CDR3: TGTGCCAGTAGTAATAAGCGGCCCACCGGGGGCAATGAGCAGTTCTTC. It is translated as CASSNKRPTGGNEQFF.

The rearrangement uses TRBV5-6 and TRBJ2-3; TRBD2 matches at 15 bases. The CDR3 sequence is 16 residues long. Germline lookup yields CDR1 SGHDT and CDR2 YYEEEE. V was pared by 3 bases and J by 4 bases, with 3 bases of the junction left unmatched. The chain's CDR3 is CASSYRTSGRADTQYF. CDR3 nucleotide sequence: TGTGCCAGCAGCTACCGGACTAGCGGGAGGGCAGATACGCAGTATTTT.

This clone has more than one count but fewer than ten. This chain links TRBV7-8 with TRBJ1-4; D uncertain. Per germline, CDR1 SGHVS and CDR2 FQNEAQ. The length of the CDR3 is 14 residues. The V end was cut by 5 bases, the J end by 5 bases, with 12 bases between. CDR3 loop: CASSRSGENEKLFF. In nucleotides, the CDR3 is TGTGCCAGCAGCCGAAGCGGGGAGAATGAAAAACTGTTTTTT.

V usage is TRBV7-2 and J usage is TRBJ1-5; D is undetermined. This CDR3 spans 14 amino acids. The V and J ends lost 0 bases and 2 bases respectively, with 5 bases between them. CDR1 is SGHTA and CDR2 is FQGNSA in the germline V gene. The CDR3 loop is CASSLAPGNQPQHF. The CDR3 DNA is TGTGCCAGCAGCTTAGCCCCTGGCAATCAGCCCCAGCATTTT.

On this clone itself: One junction end does not reproduce the germline sequence, and a read error may be involved. Other DNA variants within this sample encode the same CDR3. The genes are TRBV27 and TRBJ1-1; the match to TRBD1 covers 8 bases. Germline V gene sequence: CDR1 MNHEY, CDR2 SMNVEV (reference sequence). The CDR3 runs 15 residues. CDR3 in amino acids: CASRVDRAPNTEAFF. In DNA, the CDR3 is TGTGCCAGCCGGGTGGACAGGGCCCCGAACACTGAAGCCTTCTTT.

V is TRBV5-1 and J is TRBJ2-2; 8 bases line up with TRBD1. Germline-derived CDR1 and CDR2 are SGHRS and YFSETQ. The J segment lost 6 bases and the V segment lost 3 bases, leaving 4 bases of the junction unmatched. This CDR3 has 14 amino acids. The CDR3 coding sequence is TGCGCCAGCAGCTGGGTACAGGGGGCCGGGGAGCTGTTTTTT. It translates to CASSWVQGAGELFF.

Only a few counts were recorded for this clone. J is TRBJ1-4 and V is TRBV6-1; D remains unclear. The V end lost 7 bases, the J end lost 1 base, and 13 bases lay between the germline ends. The CDR3 contains 15 residues. Germline V gene sequence: CDR1 MNHNS, CDR2 SASEGT. The CDR3: CASKPYSGTNEKLFF. The CDR3 nucleotides are TGTGCCAGCAAACCTTACAGCGGAACTAATGAAAAACTGTTTTTT.

The chain has TRBV1 and TRBJ2-5; TRBD2 reflects the table's D call only, with no check against the DNA. TRBV1 is recorded as a pseudogene. The CDR3 has 16 residues. CDR3 sequence: CTSSQYGERVQETQYF. CDR3 nucleotides: TGCACCAGCAGCCAATACGGCGAGCGGGTACAAGAGACCCAGTACTTC.

The chain recombines TRBV27 with TRBJ1-2; D is undetermined. The germline CDR1 and CDR2 sequences are MNHEY and SMNVEV (reference sequence). V lost 4 bases and J lost 4, with 10 bases in between. This CDR3 contains 13 residues. CDR3 amino acids: CASSSPGCYGYTF. CDR3 in DNA: TGTGCCAGCAGTTCCCCGGGGTGCTATGGCTACACCTTC.

This sequence joins TRBV7-9 and TRBJ2-2; D may be TRBD2 (6 bases). The CDR3 sequence is 14 residues long. Deletions cut 4 bases from V and 5 bases from J, with 11 bases between. The germline gives CDR1 SEHNR, CDR2 FQNEAQ (reference sequence). The CDR3 DNA follows: TGTGCCAGCAGCTGGGACTCCAGGACCGGGGAGCTGTTTTTT. Translated, it gives CASSWDSRTGELFF.

This sequence joins TRBV5-1 and TRBJ2-5; 9 bases line up with TRBD1. The CDR3 covers 16 residues. The junction had 11 bases not matched to a gene; V was cut back by 4 bases and J by 4 bases. Germline loops: CDR1 SGHRS, CDR2 YFSETQ. Here the CDR3 reads CASSLNGQGTGETQYF. The CDR3 coding sequence is TGCGCCAGCAGCCTGAACGGACAGGGGACGGGAGAGACCCAGTACTTC.